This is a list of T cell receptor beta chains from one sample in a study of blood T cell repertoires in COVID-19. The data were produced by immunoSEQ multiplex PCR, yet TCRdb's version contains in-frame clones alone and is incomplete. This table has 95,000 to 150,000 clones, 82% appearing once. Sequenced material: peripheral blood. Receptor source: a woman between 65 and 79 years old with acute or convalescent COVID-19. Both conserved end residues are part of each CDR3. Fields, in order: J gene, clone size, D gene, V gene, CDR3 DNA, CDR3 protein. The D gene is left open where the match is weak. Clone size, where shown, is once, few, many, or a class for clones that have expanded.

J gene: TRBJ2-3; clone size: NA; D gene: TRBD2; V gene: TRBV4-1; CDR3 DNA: TGCGCCAGCAGCCAAGATAACTCCGGACTAGCGGGGACATTAGATACGCAGTATTTT; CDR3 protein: CASSQDNSGLAGTLDTQYF
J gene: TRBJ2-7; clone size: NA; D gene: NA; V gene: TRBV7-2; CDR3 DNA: TGTGCCAGCAGCTTAGGAGGGTCCCAAGCCGGCTACGAGCAGTACTTC; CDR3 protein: CASSLGGSQAGYEQYF
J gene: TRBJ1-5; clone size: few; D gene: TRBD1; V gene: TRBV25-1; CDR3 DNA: TGTGCCAGCGGTAAACAGGGGAATCAGCCCCAGCATTTT; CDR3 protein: CASGKQGNQPQHF
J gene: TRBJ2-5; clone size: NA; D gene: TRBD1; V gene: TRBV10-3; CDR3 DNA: TGTGCCATCAGTGAGTCGGGGACAGGACACTCAATCAAAGAGACCCAGTACTTC; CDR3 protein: CAISESGTGHSIKETQYF
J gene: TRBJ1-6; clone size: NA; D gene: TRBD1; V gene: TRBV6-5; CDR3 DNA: TGTGCCACCGATAGGAACAGGGGTGGGGGTTCACCCCTCCACTTT; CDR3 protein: CATDRNRGGGSPLHF
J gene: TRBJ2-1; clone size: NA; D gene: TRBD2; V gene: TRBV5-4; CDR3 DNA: TGTGCCAGCAGCTTGCGGCTAGCGGGGGGGCCAGCGTTCTTC; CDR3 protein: CASSLRLAGGPAFF
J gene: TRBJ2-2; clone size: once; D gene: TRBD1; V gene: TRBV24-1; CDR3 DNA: TGTGCCACCAGCTCCTCGGGACAGGCGAACACCGGGGAGCTGTTTTTT; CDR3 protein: CATSSSGQANTGELFF
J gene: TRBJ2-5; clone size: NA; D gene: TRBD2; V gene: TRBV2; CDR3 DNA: TGTGCCAGCAGTGGACTAGCGAGAAAAGAGACCCAGTACTTC; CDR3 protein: CASSGLARKETQYF
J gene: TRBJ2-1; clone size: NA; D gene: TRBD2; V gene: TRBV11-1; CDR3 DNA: TGTGCCAGCAGCCCAAATCCCGCGGGGGCCTACAATGAGCAGTTCTTC; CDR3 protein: CASSPNPAGAYNEQFF
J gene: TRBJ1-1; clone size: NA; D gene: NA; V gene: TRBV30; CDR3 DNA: TGTGCCTGGAACAGGCCCCCGGGAGGGACTGAAGCTTTCTTT; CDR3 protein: CAWNRPPGGTEAFF
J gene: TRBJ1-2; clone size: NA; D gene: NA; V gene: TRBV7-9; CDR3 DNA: TGTGCCAGCAGCCGGGACATCTATGGCTACACCTTC; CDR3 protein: CASSRDIYGYTF
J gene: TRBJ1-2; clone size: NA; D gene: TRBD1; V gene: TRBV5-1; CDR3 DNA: TGCGCCAGCAGCATCGACAGGGATAATGGCTACACCTTC; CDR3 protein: CASSIDRDNGYTF
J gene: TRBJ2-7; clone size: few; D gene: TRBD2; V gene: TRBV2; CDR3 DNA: TGTGCCAGCAGCCGGGAGGGGGGGTCGGCCTACGAGCAGTACTTC; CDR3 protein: CASSREGGSAYEQYF
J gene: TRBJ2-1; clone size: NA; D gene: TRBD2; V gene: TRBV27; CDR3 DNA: TGTGCCAGCAGTTTTAGCGGGGGGGCCGCATACAATGAGCAGTTCTTC; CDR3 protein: CASSFSGGAAYNEQFF
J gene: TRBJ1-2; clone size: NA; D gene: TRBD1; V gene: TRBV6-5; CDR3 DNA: TGTGCCAGCAGTTACCAGGGACAGAACTATGGCTACACCTTC; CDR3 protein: CASSYQGQNYGYTF
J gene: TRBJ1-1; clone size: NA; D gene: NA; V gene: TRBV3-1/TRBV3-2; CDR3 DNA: TGTGCCAGCAGCCACAGGGGTATTGGTGAAGCTTTCTTT; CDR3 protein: CASSHRGIGEAFF
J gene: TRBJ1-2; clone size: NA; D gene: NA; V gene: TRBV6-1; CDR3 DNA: TGTGCCAGCAGTAAAGCCGGGACACCGAACTATGGCTACACCTTC; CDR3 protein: CASSKAGTPNYGYTF
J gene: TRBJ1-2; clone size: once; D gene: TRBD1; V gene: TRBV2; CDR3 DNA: TGTGCCAGCACTGAGGGACAGGGGGGCAACTATGGCTACACCTTC; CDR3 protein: CASTEGQGGNYGYTF
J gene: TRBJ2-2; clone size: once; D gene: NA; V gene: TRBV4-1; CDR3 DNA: TGCGCCAGCAGCCAAGCCCTCGCGCTAGCAGGGGAGCTGTTTTTT; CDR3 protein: CASSQALALAGELFF
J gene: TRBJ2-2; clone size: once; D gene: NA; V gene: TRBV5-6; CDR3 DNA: TGTGCCAGCAGCCAGTCCCTGTCCGGGGAGCTGTTTTTT; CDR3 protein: CASSQSLSGELFF
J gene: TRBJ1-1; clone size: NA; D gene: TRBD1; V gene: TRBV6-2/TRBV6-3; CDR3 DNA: TGTGCCAGCAGTTCAAAACCGGGACAGGGTTTCGGGGCTGCGTATGAAGCTTTCTTT; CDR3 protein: CASSSKPGQGFGAAYEAFF
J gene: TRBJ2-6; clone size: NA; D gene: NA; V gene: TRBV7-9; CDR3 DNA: TGTGCCAGCAGCACCGCCGGGTCTGGGGCCAACGTCCTGACTTTC; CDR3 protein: CASSTAGSGANVLTF
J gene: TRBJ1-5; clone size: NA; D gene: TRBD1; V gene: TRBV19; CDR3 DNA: TGTGCCAGTAGTACACAAGGCAGGGGGAATCAGCCCCAGCATTTT; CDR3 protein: CASSTQGRGNQPQHF
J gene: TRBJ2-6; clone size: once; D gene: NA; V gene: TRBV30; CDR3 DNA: TGTGCCTGGAGTGTAGGTGGGACACGGAGCTCTGGGGCCAACGTCCTGACTTTC; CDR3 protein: CAWSVGGTRSSGANVLTF
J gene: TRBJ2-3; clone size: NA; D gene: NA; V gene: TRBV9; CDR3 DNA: TGTGCCAGCAGCGTAGCTCAGGGCACAGATACGCAGTATTTT; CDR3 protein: CASSVAQGTDTQYF
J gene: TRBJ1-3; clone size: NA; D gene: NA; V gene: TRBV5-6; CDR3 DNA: TGTGCCAGCAGCTTGAAGGAGGGGAGCACCATATATTTT; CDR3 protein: CASSLKEGSTIYF
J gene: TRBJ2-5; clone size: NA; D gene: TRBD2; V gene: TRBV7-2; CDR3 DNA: TGTGCCAGCAGCCTCGGGGGGGCGGCTCTCCAAGAGACCCAGTACTTC; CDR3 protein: CASSLGGAALQETQYF
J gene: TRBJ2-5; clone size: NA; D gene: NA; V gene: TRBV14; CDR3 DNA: TGTGCCAGCAGCCACGACAGGAGGTTAAGAGAGACCCAGTACTTC; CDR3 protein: CASSHDRRLRETQYF
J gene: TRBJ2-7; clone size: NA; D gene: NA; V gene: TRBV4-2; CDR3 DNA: TGTGCCAGCAGCCAAGATAGGAGCGAAGAGCAGTACTTC; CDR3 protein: CASSQDRSEEQYF
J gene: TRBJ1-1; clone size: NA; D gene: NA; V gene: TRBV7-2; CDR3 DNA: TGTGCCAGCAGCTTAGCACCGTCAGCAGGCGCTGAAGCTTTCTTT; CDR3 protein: CASSLAPSAGAEAFF
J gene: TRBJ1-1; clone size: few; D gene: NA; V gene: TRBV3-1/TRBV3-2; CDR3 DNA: TGTGCCAGCAGCCAGGGTGGACAGACTGAAGCTTTCTTT; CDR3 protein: CASSQGGQTEAFF
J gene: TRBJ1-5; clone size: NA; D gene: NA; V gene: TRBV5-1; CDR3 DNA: TGCGCCAGCAGCTTGGATACAGGCAATCAGCCCCAGCATTTT; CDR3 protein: CASSLDTGNQPQHF
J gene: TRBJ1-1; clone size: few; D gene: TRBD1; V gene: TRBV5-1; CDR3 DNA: TGCGCCAGCAGCGAACTACCCGTGGCAGGGGGATTAACACCCGCTGAAGCTTTCTTT; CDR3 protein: CASSELPVAGGLTPAEAFF
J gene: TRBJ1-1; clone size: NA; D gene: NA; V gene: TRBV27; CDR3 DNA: TGTGCCAGCAGGCTAACAGGGAACACTGAAGCTTTCTTT; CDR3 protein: CASRLTGNTEAFF
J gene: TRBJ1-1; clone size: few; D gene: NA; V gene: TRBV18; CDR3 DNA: TGTGCCAGCTCACCCCTCAGGGCAGAGAACACTGAAGCTTTCTTT; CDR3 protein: CASSPLRAENTEAFF
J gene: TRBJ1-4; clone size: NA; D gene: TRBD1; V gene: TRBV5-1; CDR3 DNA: TGCGCCAGCAGCACGGGACAGGTCTCTGAAAAACTGTTTTTT; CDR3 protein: CASSTGQVSEKLFF
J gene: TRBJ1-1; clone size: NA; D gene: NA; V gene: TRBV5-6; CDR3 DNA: TGTGCCAGCAGCCGCGACACAAATGAAGCTTTCTTT; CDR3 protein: CASSRDTNEAFF
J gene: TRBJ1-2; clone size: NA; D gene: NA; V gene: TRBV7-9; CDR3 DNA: TGTGCCAGCAGCCCGGACAGTGCTAACTATGGCTACACCTTC; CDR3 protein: CASSPDSANYGYTF
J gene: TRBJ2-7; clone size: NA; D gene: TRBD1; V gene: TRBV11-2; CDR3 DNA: TGTGCCAGCAGCTCCGGGACAGGGTACGAGCAGTACTTC; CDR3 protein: CASSSGTGYEQYF
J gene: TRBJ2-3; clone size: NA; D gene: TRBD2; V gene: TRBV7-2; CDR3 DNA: TGTGCCAGCAGCCCCGGGACTAGCGAAGGTACGCAGTATTTT; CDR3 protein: CASSPGTSEGTQYF
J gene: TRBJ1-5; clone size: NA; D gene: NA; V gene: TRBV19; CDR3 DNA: TGTGCCAGTAGCAAGGGGGATACATATAGCAATCAGCCCCAGCATTTT; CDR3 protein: CASSKGDTYSNQPQHF
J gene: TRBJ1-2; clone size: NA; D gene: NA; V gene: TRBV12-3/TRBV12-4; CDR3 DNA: TGTGCCAGCAGTTACAGGGTGGACTATGGCTACACCTTC; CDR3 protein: CASSYRVDYGYTF
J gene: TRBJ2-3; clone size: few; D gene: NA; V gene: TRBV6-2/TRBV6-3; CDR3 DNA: TGTGCCAGCAGTTACTCAGGGGGCACAGATACGCAGTATTTT; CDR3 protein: CASSYSGGTDTQYF
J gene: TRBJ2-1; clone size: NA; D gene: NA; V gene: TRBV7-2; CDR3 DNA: TGTGCCAGCAGCTTAGCCAGGGAAGGAAATGAGCAGTTCTTC; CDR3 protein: CASSLAREGNEQFF
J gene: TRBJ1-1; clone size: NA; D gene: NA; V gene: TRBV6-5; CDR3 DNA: TGTGCCAGCAAGGGGGGGCCCGGACAGAACACTGAAGCTTTCTTT; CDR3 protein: CASKGGPGQNTEAFF
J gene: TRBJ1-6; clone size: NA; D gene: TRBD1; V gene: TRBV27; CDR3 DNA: TGTGCCAGCAGTACCCAGGACAGGGCCCATAATTCACCCCTCCACTTT; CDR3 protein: CASSTQDRAHNSPLHF
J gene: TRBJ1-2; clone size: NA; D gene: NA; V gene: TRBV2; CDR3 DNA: TGTGCCAGCAGTGAAATGGGGGGGTCTTCCTATGGCTACACCTTC; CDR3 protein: CASSEMGGSSYGYTF
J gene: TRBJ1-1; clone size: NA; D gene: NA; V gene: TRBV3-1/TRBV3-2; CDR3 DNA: TGTGCCAGCGCGGTTAACGCGGACACTGAAGCTTTCTTT; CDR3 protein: CASAVNADTEAFF
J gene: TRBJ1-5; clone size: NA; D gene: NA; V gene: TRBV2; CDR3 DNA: TGTGCCAGCAATGGAAACAGGGCTAATCAGCCCCAGCATTTT; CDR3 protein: CASNGNRANQPQHF
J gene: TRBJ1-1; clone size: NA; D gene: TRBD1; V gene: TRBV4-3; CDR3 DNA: TGCGCCAGCAGCCAAGGACAGGGGAACACTGAAGCTTTCTTT; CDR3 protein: CASSQGQGNTEAFF
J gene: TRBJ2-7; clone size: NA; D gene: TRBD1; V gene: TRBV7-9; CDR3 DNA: TGTGCCAGCAGCTCCCGGGACAGGGCCTACGAGCAGTACTTC; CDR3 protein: CASSSRDRAYEQYF
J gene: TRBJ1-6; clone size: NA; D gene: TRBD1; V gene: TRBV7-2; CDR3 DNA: TGTGCCAGCAGCCAGAACAGGGGACTCTATAATTCACCCCTCCACTTT; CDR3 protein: CASSQNRGLYNSPLHF
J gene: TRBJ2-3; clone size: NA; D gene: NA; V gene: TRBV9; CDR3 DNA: TGTGCCAGCAGCGCCCAACGGGGGGCAGAGCAAGATACGCAGTATTTT; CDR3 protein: CASSAQRGAEQDTQYF
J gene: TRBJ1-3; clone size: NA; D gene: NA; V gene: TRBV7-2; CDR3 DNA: TGTGCCAGCAGCCCAACAGGGTCCGGAAACACCATATATTTT; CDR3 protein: CASSPTGSGNTIYF
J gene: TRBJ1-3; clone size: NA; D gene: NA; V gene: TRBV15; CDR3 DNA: TGTGCCACCAGCAGTGTAAACTCTGGAAACACCATATATTTT; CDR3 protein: CATSSVNSGNTIYF